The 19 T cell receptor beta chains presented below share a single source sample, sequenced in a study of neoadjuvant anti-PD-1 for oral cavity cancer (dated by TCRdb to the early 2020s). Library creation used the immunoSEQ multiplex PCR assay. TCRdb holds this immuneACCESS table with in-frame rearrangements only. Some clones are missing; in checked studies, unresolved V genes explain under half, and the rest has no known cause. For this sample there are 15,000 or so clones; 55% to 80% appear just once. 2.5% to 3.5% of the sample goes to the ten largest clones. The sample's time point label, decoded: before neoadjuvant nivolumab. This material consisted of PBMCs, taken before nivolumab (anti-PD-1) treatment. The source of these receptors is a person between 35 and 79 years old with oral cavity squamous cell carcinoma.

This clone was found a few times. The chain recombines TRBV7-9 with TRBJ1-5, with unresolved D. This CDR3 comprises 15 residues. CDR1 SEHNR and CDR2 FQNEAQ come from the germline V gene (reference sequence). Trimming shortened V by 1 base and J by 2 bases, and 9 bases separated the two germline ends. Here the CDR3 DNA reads TGTGCCAGCAGCTTAGGGGCGGATGGCAATCAGCCCCAGCATTTT. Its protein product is CASSLGADGNQPQHF.

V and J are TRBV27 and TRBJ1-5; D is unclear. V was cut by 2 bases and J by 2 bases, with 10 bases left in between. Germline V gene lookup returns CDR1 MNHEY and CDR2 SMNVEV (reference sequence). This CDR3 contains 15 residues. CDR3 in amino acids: CASSLAPGGNQPQHF. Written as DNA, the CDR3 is TGTGCCAGCAGTTTAGCTCCGGGCGGCAATCAGCCCCAGCATTTT.

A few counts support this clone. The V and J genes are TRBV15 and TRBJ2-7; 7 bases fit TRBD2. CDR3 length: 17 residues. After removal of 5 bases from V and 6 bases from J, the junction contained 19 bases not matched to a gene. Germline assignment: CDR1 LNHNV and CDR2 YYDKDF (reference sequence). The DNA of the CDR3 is TGTGCCACCAGCTCCCCGGCCGCGAATACGGGAGGAGGCGAGCAGTACTTC. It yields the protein CATSSPAANTGGGEQYF.

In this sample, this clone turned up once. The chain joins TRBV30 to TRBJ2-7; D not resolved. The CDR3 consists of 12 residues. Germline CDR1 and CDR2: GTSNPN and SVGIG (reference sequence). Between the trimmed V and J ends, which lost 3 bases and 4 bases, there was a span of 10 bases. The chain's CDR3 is CAWSPTGYEQYF. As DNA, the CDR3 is TGTGCCTGGAGCCCTACGGGTTACGAGCAGTACTTC.

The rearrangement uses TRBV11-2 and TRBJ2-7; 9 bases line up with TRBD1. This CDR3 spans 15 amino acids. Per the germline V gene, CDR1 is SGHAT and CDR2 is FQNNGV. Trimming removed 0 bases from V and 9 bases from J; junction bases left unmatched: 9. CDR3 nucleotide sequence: TGTGCCAGCAGCTTAGATAGGGGACAGGGCTTCGGGCAGTACTTC. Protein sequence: CASSLDRGQGFGQYF.

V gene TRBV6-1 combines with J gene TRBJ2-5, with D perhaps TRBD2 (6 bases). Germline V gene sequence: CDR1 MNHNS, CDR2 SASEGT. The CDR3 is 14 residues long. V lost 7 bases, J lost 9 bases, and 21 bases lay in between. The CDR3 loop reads CASTLGTPVGAQYF. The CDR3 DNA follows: TGTGCCAGCACCCTCGGGACTCCCGTTGGGGCCCAGTACTTC.

CDR3 amino acids: CASSLGQGSYGYTF. The CDR3 DNA follows: TGTGCCAGCAGTTTGGGGCAGGGAAGCTACGGCTACACCTTC. This chain joins TRBV6-5 and TRBJ1-2; TRBD1 is a possible D gene (5 bases). Germline CDR1 and CDR2: MNHEY and SVGAGI. Trimming stripped 4 bases from V and 8 bases from J, with 17 bases between. The CDR3 spans 14 residues.

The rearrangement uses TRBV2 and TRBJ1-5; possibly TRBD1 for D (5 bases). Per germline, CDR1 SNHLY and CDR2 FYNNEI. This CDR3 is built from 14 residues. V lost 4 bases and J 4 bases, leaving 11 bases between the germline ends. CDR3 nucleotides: TGTGCCAGCAGTGTTGGGGCAGGGAATCAGCCCCAGCATTTT. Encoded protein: CASSVGAGNQPQHF. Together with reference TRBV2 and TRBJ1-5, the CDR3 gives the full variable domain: EPEVTQTPSHQVTQMGQEVILRCVPISNHLYFYWYRQILGQKVEFLVSFYNNEISEKSEIFDDQFSVERPDGSNFTLKIRSTKLEDSAMYFCASSVGAGNQPQHFGDGTRLSIL.

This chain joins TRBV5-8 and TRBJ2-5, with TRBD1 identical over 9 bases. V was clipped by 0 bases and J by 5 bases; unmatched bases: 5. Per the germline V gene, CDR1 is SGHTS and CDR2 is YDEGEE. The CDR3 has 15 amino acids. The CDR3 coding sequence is TGTGCCAGCAGCTTGGAAGGGGACAGGGTGGAGACCCAGTACTTC. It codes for CASSLEGDRVETQYF.

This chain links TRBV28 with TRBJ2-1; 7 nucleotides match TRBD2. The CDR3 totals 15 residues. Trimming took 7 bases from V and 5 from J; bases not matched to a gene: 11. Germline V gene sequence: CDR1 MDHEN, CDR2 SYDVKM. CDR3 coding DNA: TGTGCCAGCACCGACACCGGGACTACAAACAATGAGCAGTTCTTC. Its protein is CASTDTGTTNNEQFF.

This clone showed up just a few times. CDR3 in DNA: TGCGCCAGCAGCTTGGCCGGGACCCTAATCACCGGGGAGCTGTTTTTT. It is translated as CASSLAGTLITGELFF. The chain is built from TRBV5-1 and TRBJ2-2; D is tentatively TRBD1 or TRBD2 (5 bases each). Trimming pared 0 bases from V and 4 bases from J, leaving 13 bases between. The CDR3 is 16 residues long. CDR1 and CDR2 from the germline V gene are SGHRS and YFSETQ.

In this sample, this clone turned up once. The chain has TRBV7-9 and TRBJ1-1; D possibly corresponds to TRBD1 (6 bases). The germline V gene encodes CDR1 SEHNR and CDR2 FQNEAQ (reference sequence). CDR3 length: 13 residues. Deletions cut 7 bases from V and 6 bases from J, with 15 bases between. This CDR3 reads CASILTGFSEAFF. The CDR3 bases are TGTGCCAGCATCCTAACAGGGTTCTCTGAAGCTTTCTTT.

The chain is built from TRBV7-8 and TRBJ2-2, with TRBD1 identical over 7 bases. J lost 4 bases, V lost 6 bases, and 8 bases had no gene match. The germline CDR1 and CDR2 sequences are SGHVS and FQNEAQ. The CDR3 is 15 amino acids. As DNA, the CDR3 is TGTGCCAGCAGGCGTGACAGGGAGAGCACCGGGGAGCTGTTTTTT. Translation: CASRRDRESTGELFF. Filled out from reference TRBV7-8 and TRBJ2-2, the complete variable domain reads GAGVSQSPRYKVAKRGQDVALRCDPISGHVSLFWYQQALGQGPEFLTYFQNEAQLDKSGLPSDRFFAERPEGSVSTLKIQRTQQEDSAVYLCASRRDRESTGELFFGEGSRLTVL.

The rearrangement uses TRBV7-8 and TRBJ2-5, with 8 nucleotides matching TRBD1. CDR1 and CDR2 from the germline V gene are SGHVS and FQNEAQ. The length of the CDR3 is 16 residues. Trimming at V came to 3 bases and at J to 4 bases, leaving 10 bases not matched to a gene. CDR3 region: CASSFDRWTGLETQYF. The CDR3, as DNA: TGTGCCAGCAGCTTCGATCGTTGGACAGGGTTAGAGACCCAGTACTTC.

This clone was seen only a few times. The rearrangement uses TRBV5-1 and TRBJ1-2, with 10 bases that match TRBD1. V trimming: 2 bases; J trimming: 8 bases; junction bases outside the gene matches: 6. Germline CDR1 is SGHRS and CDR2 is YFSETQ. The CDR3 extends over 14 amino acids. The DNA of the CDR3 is TGCGCCAGCAGCTTAGACAGGGGGCGCGAGGGCTACACCTTC. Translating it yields CASSLDRGREGYTF.

CDR3: CAWSLLAEQFF. CDR3 nucleotide sequence: TGTGCCTGGAGTCTCCTAGCGGAGCAGTTCTTC. The genes are TRBV30 and TRBJ2-1; D might be TRBD2 (6 bases). CDR1 is GTSNPN and CDR2 is SVGIG in the germline V gene (reference sequence). The CDR3 loop spans 11 amino acids. Deletions cut 2 bases from V and 10 bases from J, with 9 bases between. Drawing the rest from reference TRBV30 and TRBJ2-1, the complete variable domain is SQTIHQWPATLVQPVGSPLSLECTVEGTSNPNLYWYRQAAGRGLQLLFYSVGIGQISSEVPQNLSASRPQDRQFILSSKKLLLSDSGFYLCAWSLLAEQFFGPGTRLTVL.

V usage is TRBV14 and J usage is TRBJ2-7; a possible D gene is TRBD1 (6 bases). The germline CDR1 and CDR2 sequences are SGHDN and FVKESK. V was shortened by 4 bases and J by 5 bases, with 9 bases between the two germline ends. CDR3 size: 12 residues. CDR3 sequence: CASSLQGNEQYF. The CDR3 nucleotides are TGTGCCAGCAGCCTACAGGGCAACGAGCAGTACTTC.

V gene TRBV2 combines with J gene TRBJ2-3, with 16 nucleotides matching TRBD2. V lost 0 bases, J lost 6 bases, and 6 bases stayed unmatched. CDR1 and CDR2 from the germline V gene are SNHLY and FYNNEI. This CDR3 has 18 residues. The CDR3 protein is CASSEAPGLAGGEDTQYF. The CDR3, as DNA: TGTGCCAGCAGTGAAGCCCCGGGACTAGCGGGGGGGGAGGATACGCAGTATTTT.

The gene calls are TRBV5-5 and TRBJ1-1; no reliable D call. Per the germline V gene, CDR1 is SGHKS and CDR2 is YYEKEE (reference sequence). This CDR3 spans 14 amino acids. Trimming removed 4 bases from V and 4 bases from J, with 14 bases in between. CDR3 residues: CASSPYASATEAFF. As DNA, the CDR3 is TGTGCCAGCAGCCCATATGCCTCGGCCACTGAAGCTTTCTTT. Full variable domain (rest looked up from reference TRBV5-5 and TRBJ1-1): DAGVTQSPTHLIKTRGQQVTLRCSPISGHKSVSWYQQVLGQGPQFIFQYYEKEERGRGNFPDRFSARQFPNYSSELNVNALLLGDSALYLCASSPYASATEAFFGQGTRLTVV.